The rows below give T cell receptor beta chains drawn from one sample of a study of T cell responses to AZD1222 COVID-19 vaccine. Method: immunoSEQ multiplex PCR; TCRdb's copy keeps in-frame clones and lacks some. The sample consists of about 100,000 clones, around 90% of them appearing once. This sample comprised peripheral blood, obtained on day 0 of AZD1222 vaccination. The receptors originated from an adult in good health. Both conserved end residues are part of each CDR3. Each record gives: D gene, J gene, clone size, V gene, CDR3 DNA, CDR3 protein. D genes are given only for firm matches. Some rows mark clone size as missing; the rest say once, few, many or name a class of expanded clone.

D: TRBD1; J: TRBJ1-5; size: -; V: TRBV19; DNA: TGTGCCAGTAGACTTAGGGACAGGGGGGTAGGTCAGCCCCAGCATTTT; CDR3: CASRLRDRGVGQPQHF
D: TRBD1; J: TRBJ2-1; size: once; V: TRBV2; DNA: TGTGCCAACCCCAGGTTGGACAGGGACTACAATGAGCAGTTCTTC; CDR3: CANPRLDRDYNEQFF
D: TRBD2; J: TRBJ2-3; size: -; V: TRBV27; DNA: TGTGCCAGCAGTTTAGCCTTACTAGCGGGAGGTACCACAGATACGCAGTATTTT; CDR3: CASSLALLAGGTTDTQYF
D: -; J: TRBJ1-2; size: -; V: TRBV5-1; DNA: TGCGCCAGCAGCTCCTCGGGAGGGAACTACACCTTC; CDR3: CASSSSGGNYTF
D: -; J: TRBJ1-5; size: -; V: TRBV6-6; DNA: TGTGCCAGCAGTGTAGGGGCCTATAGCAATCAGCCCCAGCATTTT; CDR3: CASSVGAYSNQPQHF
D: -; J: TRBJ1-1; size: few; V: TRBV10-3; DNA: TGTGCCATCAGCGACTTCATGAACACTGAAGCTTTCTTT; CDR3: CAISDFMNTEAFF
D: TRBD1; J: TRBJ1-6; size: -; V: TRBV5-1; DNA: TGCGCCAGCCGCCTCGGGACAGGGAATTCACCCCTCCACTTT; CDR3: CASRLGTGNSPLHF
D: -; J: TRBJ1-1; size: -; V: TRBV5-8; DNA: TGTGCCAGCAGCTTGTATGGGGTGAACACTGAAGCTTTCTTT; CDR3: CASSLYGVNTEAFF
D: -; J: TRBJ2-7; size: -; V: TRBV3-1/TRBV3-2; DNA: TGTGCCAGCAGCCAAGATTTTGGCAGCTACGAGCAGTACTTC; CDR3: CASSQDFGSYEQYF
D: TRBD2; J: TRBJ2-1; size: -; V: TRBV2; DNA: TGTGCCAGCAGTAGCGGGAGAACCTACAATGAGCAGTTCTTC; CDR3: CASSSGRTYNEQFF
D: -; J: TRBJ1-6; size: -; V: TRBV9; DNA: TGTGCCAGCAGCGTGGCACCAGGGGCAAATTCACCCCTCCACTTT; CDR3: CASSVAPGANSPLHF
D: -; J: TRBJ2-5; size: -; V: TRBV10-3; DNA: TGTGCCATCAGTGAGTCGGCAGGGGTGGGGGAGACCCAGTACTTC; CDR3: CAISESAGVGETQYF
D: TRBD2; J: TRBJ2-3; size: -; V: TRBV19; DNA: TGTGCCAGTAGTACCCCAGGGAGCGGGATAACAGATACGCAGTATTTT; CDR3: CASSTPGSGITDTQYF
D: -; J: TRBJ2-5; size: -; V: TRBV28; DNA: TGTGCCAGCAGCCCCTCCGGGTGGTACCAAGAGACCCAGTACTTC; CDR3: CASSPSGWYQETQYF
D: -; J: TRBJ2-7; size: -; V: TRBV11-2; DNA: TGTGCCAGCAGCCTAAATCCCGGGATGCCCTACGAGCAGTACTTC; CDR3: CASSLNPGMPYEQYF